This TCR beta chain was captured by sequencing in a study of blood T cell repertoires in COVID-19 (dated by TCRdb to the early 2020s). With regard to the full study: Collaborator samples came from the United States, Italy and Spain and covered acute and convalescent phases of COVID-19. The material from the prospective study consisted of cDNA or gDNA derived from T cells, B-cell-depleted T cells, or PBMCs. Deeply sampled blood TCRbeta repertoires from subjects exposed to, actively infected with, or recovered from COVID-19 were included in the dataset. The repertoires were released in a freely available public database meant as a resource for research on the immune response to SARS-CoV-2. Samples were obtained from the ongoing ImmuneRACE study (first 160 participants) and from roughly 1,300 subjects provided by 6 global collaborators. A de-identified subject ID, COVID-19 status, age in years and sex were almost always included in the sample metadata. HLA class I and class II types, where available, came from metadata supplied by the sample provider rather than from assay-based typing.

TCRbeta CDR3 regions were amplified from genomic DNA by means of the immunoSEQ Assay, a bias-controlled multiplex PCR. Concerning the study's data processing: The number of nucleated cells in each sample was estimated by amplification of reference gene primers within the assay. To quantify the absolute abundance of each unique TCRbeta CDR3 rearrangement, sequence reads were collapsed and filtered. Productive Simpson clonality was computed per sample as the square root of Simpson's diversity index over productive rearrangements. TCRdb mirrors the immuneACCESS table, restricted to in-frame sequences. Some clones are absent from its copies; in checked studies, under half trace to an unresolved V gene, and the reason for the others is unknown. That table gives V, J and clone size, and the DNA gave D and trimming. Present in this sample are tens of thousands of clones, around 81% of which were seen just once. Jointly, the top ten make up approximately 5% of the sample.

What the work shows at the level of the full study, not this receptor alone: Clinical and demographic metadata were provided uncurated, with the amount varying by source and participant.

The collaborating institutions used their own protocols to collect whole blood in K2EDTA tubes. For TCRbeta analysis, collaborators shipped samples in one of three forms: frozen whole blood, isolated PBMCs, or DNA extracted from either of those sample types. Trimming leaves V shorter by 3 bases and J shorter by 5 bases, with the junction holding 5 bases beyond the gene matches. The CDR3 sequence holds 15 residues, the cysteine and phenylalanine included. The DNA shown is the 45-base CDR3, in frame from base 1. The germline V gene specifies MNHEY as CDR1 and SVGEGT as CDR2. To note about this clone: Its antigen is unknown. Base qualities are not provided; no much larger clone lies one nucleotide away.

The sequence was collected from an older man with acute or convalescent COVID-19. Sequencing input: peripheral blood. Recombination joined TRBV6-2 or TRBV6-3 with TRBJ2-1, with 9 bases matching TRBD2. Here the CDR3 is given as CASSYWASGDNEQFF. The DNA sequence follows: TGTGCCAGCAGTTATTGGGCTAGCGGGGACAATGAGCAGTTCTTC.